These 31 T cell receptor beta chains came from one sample sequenced in a study of T cells in Graves' hyperthyroidism and ophthalmopathy. The source material, RNA transcripts, was used to amplify TCR beta CDR3 regions. HTBI primers were the set used in a first-round RT-PCR of the TCR CDR3. TCRdb re-analysed the multiplex PCR reads in MiXCR, keeping a single row per CDR3 protein. This sample has approximately 330,000 distinct CDR3 sequences, with around 13% found just once. Sequencing was done on a sample of blood. The receptors come from a woman between 40 and 50 years old with Graves' ophthalmopathy.

There are many counts of this clonotype. Here the CDR3 DNA reads TGTGCCAGCAGTGCTTACCAGCCCCAGCATTTT. Translated: CASSAYQPQHF. This sequence joins TRBV6-1 and TRBJ1-5, with no clear D. This CDR3 is built from 11 residues. The V end was cut by 4 bases, the J end by 7 bases, with 5 bases between. Germline CDR1 and CDR2: MNHNS and SASEGT.

This clonotype was observed a handful of times. The V and J genes are TRBV3-1 and TRBJ1-3, with D unresolved. The V gene lost 3 bases and the J gene lost 0 bases, with 6 bases spanning the gap. Germline V gene lookup returns CDR1 LGHDT and CDR2 YNNKEL (reference sequence). The CDR3 length is 14 residues. CDR3: CASSHYNSGNTIYF. In DNA, the CDR3 is TGTGCCAGCAGCCATTACAACTCTGGAAACACCATATATTTT.

This clonotype was counted a few times. The chain is built from TRBV9 and TRBJ2-1; 12 bases are a match to TRBD2. The CDR3 loop spans 15 amino acids. Germline values: CDR1 SGDLS, CDR2 YYNGEE. V was clipped by 7 bases and J by 4 bases; unmatched bases: 6. This CDR3 is CASGRTSGNYNEQFF. In DNA, the CDR3 is TGTGCCAGCGGTAGGACTAGCGGGAATTACAATGAGCAGTTCTTC.

The sample holds a few counts of this clonotype. V is TRBV24-1 and J is TRBJ2-1, with 7 nucleotides matching TRBD1. In germline, CDR1 is KGHDR, CDR2 SFDVKD. CDR3 length: 15 residues. After removal of 3 bases from V and 12 bases from J, the junction contained 13 bases not matched to a gene. DNA of the CDR3: TGTGCCACCAGTGATATAGGGGGCGCGGGTCGGGGGCAGTTCTTC. Protein: CATSDIGGAGRGQFF.

In its sample, this clonotype was seen many times. The rearrangement uses TRBV20-1 and TRBJ2-5; 11 nucleotides match TRBD2. The V segment lost 6 bases and the J segment 5 bases; nucleotides outside the gene matches: 11. Germline V gene data show CDR1 as DFQATT and CDR2 as SNEGSKA (reference sequence). This CDR3 has 15 residues. This chain's CDR3 is CSARRGLAVGETQYF. Here the CDR3 DNA reads TGCAGTGCGAGAAGGGGACTAGCGGTCGGGGAGACCCAGTACTTC.

The table lists this clonotype with a few counts. The CDR3 sequence: CASSLAGSAGYTF. Here the CDR3 DNA reads TGTGCCAGCAGCTTAGCGGGGTCGGCAGGCTACACCTTC. V usage is TRBV7-9 and J usage is TRBJ1-2; D is unresolved. V lost 0 bases to trimming and J lost 8 bases, with 10 bases between them. CDR3 length: 13 amino acids. Per germline, CDR1 SEHNR and CDR2 FQNEAQ (reference sequence).

About this clonotype itself: A read error may be the cause here, since a much bigger clone is one base away. The chain has TRBV28 and TRBJ2-1, with D tentatively TRBD1 or TRBD2 (5 bases each). Germline V CDR1 and CDR2: MDHEN, SYDVKM. Trimming pared 6 bases from V and 13 bases from J, leaving 22 bases between. The CDR3 is 14 amino acids. The CDR3, as DNA: TGTGCCAGCAGCCAAACTCAGGGTACCGGGACCCAGTTCTTC. It translates to CASSQTQGTGTQFF.

The table lists this clonotype with a few counts. DNA of the CDR3: TGTGCCAGCTCATACTTACAGGGGAGGAACACTGAAGCTTTCTTT. This codes for CASSYLQGRNTEAFF. The chain carries TRBV18 and TRBJ1-1, with 7 bases aligning to TRBD1. V dropped 5 bases and J dropped 1; count of bases not matched to a gene: 7. CDR1 is KGHSH, CDR2 LQKENI, per germline. The CDR3 covers 15 residues.

This clonotype occurred a few times. This sequence joins TRBV7-9 and TRBJ1-2, with D unclear. This CDR3 region has 13 residues. Trimming left V 4 bases short and J 7 bases short, with 13 bases between. Germline V lookup: CDR1 SEHNR, CDR2 FQNEAQ (reference sequence). CDR3 residues: CASSSHYRLGYTF. The CDR3 nucleotides are TGTGCCAGCAGCTCCCACTATCGGCTTGGCTACACCTTC. Full variable domain (rest looked up from reference TRBV7-9 and TRBJ1-2): DTGVSQNPRHKITKRGQNVTFRCDPISEHNRLYWYRQTLGQGPEFLTYFQNEAQLEKSRLLSDRFSAERPKGSFSTLEIQRTEQGDSAMYLCASSSHYRLGYTFGSGTRLTVV.

The chain couples TRBV19 to TRBJ2-2, with 7 bases matching TRBD1. Losses at the gene ends were 3 bases for V and 3 bases for J; bases not matched to a gene: 7. The germline CDR1 and CDR2 sequences are LNHDA and SQIVND (reference sequence). The CDR3 has 16 residues. CDR3 sequence (DNA): TGTGCCAGTAGTATGTCGACAGGGACCTACACCGGGGAGCTGTTTTTT. It encodes CASSMSTGTYTGELFF.

This clonotype was picked up a small number of times. The chain joins TRBV20-1 to TRBJ1-6, with a tentative D call TRBD1 (6 bases). From germline, CDR1 is DFQATT and CDR2 SNEGSKA (reference sequence). This CDR3 region has 14 residues. Trimming shortened V by 8 bases and J by 7 bases, and 18 bases separated the two germline ends. DNA for the CDR3: TGCAGTCTACGCCAACAGGGAGGGAATTCACCCCTCCACTTT. Protein: CSLRQQGGNSPLHF.

This clonotype is termed medium-sized (0.01 to 0.1%). CDR3: CASSDGGVDEQYF. In nucleotides, the CDR3 is TGTGCCAGCAGTGACGGGGGAGTGGACGAGCAGTACTTC. This sequence joins TRBV2 and TRBJ2-7; possibly TRBD2 for D (6 bases). The CDR3 covers 13 residues. V was pared by 3 bases and J by 5 bases, with 11 bases between. CDR1 is SNHLY and CDR2 is FYNNEI in the germline V gene.

At least ten counts were recorded for this clonotype. The chain carries TRBV28 and TRBJ2-7, with TRBD2 matching 7 bases. Germline V gives CDR1 MDHEN, CDR2 SYDVKM. The V gene end was trimmed by 4 bases and the J gene end by 2 bases; junction bases not matched to a gene: 8. The length of the CDR3 is 15 residues. This CDR3 is CASSYPASGTYEQYF. DNA of the CDR3: TGTGCCAGCAGTTACCCGGCTAGCGGTACCTACGAGCAGTACTTC.

There are a few counts of this clonotype. V gene TRBV18 combines with J gene TRBJ1-3, with no clear D. Trimming shortened V by 6 bases and J by 2 bases, and 14 bases separated the two germline ends. Germline assignment: CDR1 KGHSH and CDR2 LQKENI. The CDR3 consists of 15 residues. The CDR3 sequence: CASSPGQRTGNTIYF. The CDR3 DNA sequence: TGTGCCAGCTCCCCTGGCCAGAGGACTGGAAACACCATATATTTT. The full variable domain, in which reference TRBV18 and TRBJ1-3 provide the parts outside the CDR3, is NAGVMQNPRHLVRRRGQEARLRCSPMKGHSHVYWYRQLPEEGLKFMVYLQKENIIDESGMPKERFSAEFPKEGPSILRIQQVVRGDSAAYFCASSPGQRTGNTIYFGEGSWLTVV.

This clonotype appeared a few times. V gene TRBV7-9 combines with J gene TRBJ1-2; perhaps TRBD1 as D (6 bases). Deletions cut 5 bases from V and 4 bases from J, with 20 bases between. The V gene's germline CDR1 is SEHNR and CDR2 FQNEAQ (reference sequence). The CDR3 runs to 16 residues. Here the CDR3 reads CASSPDSGGLGYGYTF. In DNA form, the CDR3 reads TGTGCCAGCAGCCCGGATAGCGGGGGCCTTGGCTATGGCTACACCTTC.

A few counts support this clonotype. This may stem from a read error, because a much larger clone lies one nucleotide away. The V and J genes are TRBV6-1 and TRBJ2-7; the D is unclear. Germline loops: CDR1 MNHNS, CDR2 SASEGT. This CDR3 is built from 12 residues. Trimming stripped 0 bases from V and 3 bases from J, with 3 bases between. The DNA of the CDR3 is TGTGCCAGCAGTGAAGCGGGCTACGAGCAGTACTTC. Translated, it gives CASSEAGYEQYF.

This clonotype appeared many times. The rearrangement links TRBV6-1 to TRBJ2-1; D may be TRBD2 (6 bases). CDR1 is MNHNS and CDR2 is SASEGT in the germline V gene. The CDR3 has 16 amino acids. Between the trimmed V and J ends, which lost 10 bases and 6 bases, there was a span of 25 bases. The CDR3 reads CATKGAGIRAPNEQFF. DNA for the CDR3: TGTGCCACCAAAGGGGCGGGGATAAGGGCTCCCAATGAGCAGTTCTTC.

This clonotype was detected ten times or more. V is TRBV7-9 and J is TRBJ1-2; 7 bases are shared with TRBD1. V dropped 1 base and J dropped 3; count of bases not matched to a gene: 8. The CDR3 totals 16 residues. Germline V gene data show CDR1 as SEHNR and CDR2 as FQNEAQ (reference sequence). The CDR3 coding sequence is TGTGCCAGCAGCTTAGTGGGACAGCGATTTGACTATGGCTACACCTTC. Translation: CASSLVGQRFDYGYTF.

Many counts were recorded for this clonotype. CDR3 nucleotide sequence: TGTGCCAGCAGTCCCGCCGGGAAGGAAGAGACCCAGTACTTC. This translates into CASSPAGKEETQYF. The chain has TRBV27 and TRBJ2-5; D might be TRBD2 (5 bases). The CDR3 contains 14 residues. V dropped 5 bases and J dropped 3 bases, with 13 bases sitting between them. The germline CDR1 and CDR2 sequences are MNHEY and SMNVEV (reference sequence).

Of note for this clonotype: This may come from a read error, since a much larger clone is one base off. This rearrangement joins TRBV13 to TRBJ2-1; D is possibly TRBD2 (5 bases). The germline gives CDR1 PRHDT, CDR2 FYEKMQ (reference sequence). Deletions cut 7 bases from V and 5 bases from J, with 21 bases between. CDR3 length: 16 residues. This chain's CDR3 is CASTPNVGAGHNEQFF. For the CDR3, the DNA is TGTGCCAGCACTCCGAACGTTGGCGCGGGCCACAATGAGCAGTTCTTC.

In its sample, this clonotype was seen many times. This chain joins TRBV7-2 and TRBJ2-1; a possible D gene is TRBD1 (6 bases). This CDR3 is built from 12 residues. V lost 5 bases, J lost 10 bases, and 12 bases lay in between. Per germline, CDR1 SGHTA and CDR2 FQGNSA. The CDR3 loop is CASSTTGFEQFF. CDR3 coding DNA: TGTGCCAGCAGCACAACAGGGTTCGAGCAGTTCTTC.

This clonotype was seen ten or more times. The J gene is TRBJ1-4, the V gene TRBV2; TRBD1 is a possible D gene (6 bases). The CDR3 spans 14 residues. From germline, CDR1 is SNHLY and CDR2 FYNNEI. V lost 7 bases and J lost 2, with 11 bases in between. The DNA of the CDR3 is TGTGCCAGCACCGTAGGGGGTACTAATGAAAAACTGTTTTTT. Translating it yields CASTVGGTNEKLFF.

This clonotype was counted at least ten times. The chain joins TRBV27 to TRBJ1-5; 7 bases match TRBD1. Germline V gives CDR1 MNHEY, CDR2 SMNVEV (reference sequence). The CDR3 has 15 residues. With V trimmed by 5 bases and J by 11 bases, 15 bases remained unmatched. The CDR3: CASSPWGQFQGAQHF. DNA for the CDR3: TGTGCCAGCAGTCCGTGGGGACAGTTCCAGGGGGCCCAGCATTTT.

This clonotype turned up a few times. The chain employs TRBV4-1 and TRBJ2-5; maybe TRBD2 (5 bases). Germline V gene lookup returns CDR1 MGHRA and CDR2 YSYEKL. Between the trimmed V and J ends, which lost 2 bases and 3 bases, there was a span of 10 bases. This CDR3 region has 14 residues. The chain's CDR3 is CASSQQLGEETQYF. Written as DNA, the CDR3 is TGCGCCAGCAGCCAACAATTGGGAGAAGAGACCCAGTACTTC.

There are a few counts of this clonotype. This sequence joins TRBV3-1 and TRBJ1-4; 10 bases match TRBD1. Germline V lookup: CDR1 LGHDT, CDR2 YNNKEL (reference sequence). This CDR3 has 15 residues. J gave up 5 bases and V 4 bases, and 4 bases lay outside the gene matches. Written as DNA, the CDR3 is TGTGCCAGCAGCCCTCGGGGACAGGGGAATGAAAAACTGTTTTTT. It specifies CASSPRGQGNEKLFF.

V gene TRBV29-1 combines with J gene TRBJ2-1, with D possibly TRBD1 on 6 matching bases. Trimming took 7 bases from V and 3 from J, leaving 13 bases between them. The CDR3 is made up of 13 amino acids. The germline V gene has CDR1 SQVTM and CDR2 ANQGSEA. CDR3 DNA: TGCAGCGCAGGGGCCGCGAGCTACAATGAGCAGTTCTTC. It yields the protein CSAGAASYNEQFF.

This clonotype came up many times. This sequence joins TRBV7-8 and TRBJ2-5; 9 nucleotides match TRBD1. The CDR3 covers 16 residues. With V trimmed by 3 bases and J by 2 bases, 7 bases remained unmatched. The germline V gene has CDR1 SGHVS and CDR2 FQNEAQ. As DNA, the CDR3 is TGTGCCAGCAGCTTGTTCGGGACAGGGAAACAAGAGACCCAGTACTTC. Translation gives CASSLFGTGKQETQYF. The full variable domain, in which reference TRBV7-8 and TRBJ2-5 provide the parts outside the CDR3, is GAGVSQSPRYKVAKRGQDVALRCDPISGHVSLFWYQQALGQGPEFLTYFQNEAQLDKSGLPSDRFFAERPEGSVSTLKIQRTQQEDSAVYLCASSLFGTGKQETQYFGPGTRLLVL.

The chain links TRBV7-9 to TRBJ2-2; D might be TRBD1 (5 bases). The ends were cut back, 5 bases at V and 6 bases at J, with 13 bases in the middle. CDR1 and CDR2 (germline): SEHNR, FQNEAQ (reference sequence). The CDR3 sequence is 14 residues long. The CDR3 region is CASSPEQVPGELFF. The CDR3 bases are TGTGCCAGCAGCCCGGAACAGGTCCCCGGGGAGCTGTTTTTT.

This clonotype was counted ten times or more. CDR3 in amino acids: CASSFSFTGELFF. The DNA for the CDR3 is TGTGCCAGCAGTTTCAGTTTCACCGGGGAGCTGTTTTTT. This chain links TRBV12-3 or TRBV12-4 with TRBJ2-2; D remains unclear. Trimming shortened V by 3 bases and J by 4 bases, and 6 bases separated the two germline ends. The CDR3 runs to 13 residues.

This clonotype was recorded a few times. V and J are TRBV7-9 and TRBJ2-1; no reliable D call. This CDR3 has 13 amino acids. Germline V CDR1 and CDR2: SEHNR, FQNEAQ (reference sequence). V was clipped by 5 bases and J by 4 bases, with 9 bases between them. The CDR3 bases are TGTGCCAGCAGCCTATCGAAATACAATGAGCAGTTCTTC. Its translation is CASSLSKYNEQFF.

This clonotype has only a few counts. This rearrangement joins TRBV7-2 to TRBJ1-6; no firm D call. Trimming took 2 bases from V and 10 from J, leaving 12 bases between them. Germline V gene sequence: CDR1 SGHTA, CDR2 FQGNSA. This CDR3 has 14 residues. DNA for the CDR3: TGTGCCAGCAGCTTAAGGGCAGTCGGGTCACCCCTCCACTTT. Translation: CASSLRAVGSPLHF.